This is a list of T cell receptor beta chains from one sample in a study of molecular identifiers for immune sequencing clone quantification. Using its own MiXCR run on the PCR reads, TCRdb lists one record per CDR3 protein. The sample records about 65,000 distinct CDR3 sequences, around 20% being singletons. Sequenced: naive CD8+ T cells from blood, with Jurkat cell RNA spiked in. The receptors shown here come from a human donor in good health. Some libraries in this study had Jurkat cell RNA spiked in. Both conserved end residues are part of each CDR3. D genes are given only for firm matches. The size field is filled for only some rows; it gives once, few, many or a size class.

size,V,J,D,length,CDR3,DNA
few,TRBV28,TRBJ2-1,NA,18,CASSLLDRIISSYNEQFF,TGTGCCAGCAGTTTACTAGACAGAATTATAAGCTCCTACAATGAGCAGTTCTTC
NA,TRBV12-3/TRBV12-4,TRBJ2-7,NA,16,CASSPLPGRDSYEQYF,TGTGCCAGCAGTCCCCTTCCGGGACGGGACTCCTACGAGCAGTACTTC
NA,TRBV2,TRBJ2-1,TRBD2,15,CASSEHSGSYNEQFF,TGTGCCAGCAGTGAGCACAGCGGGAGCTACAATGAGCAGTTCTTC
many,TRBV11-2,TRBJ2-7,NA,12,CASSFNPVEQYF,TGTGCCAGCAGCTTCAACCCTGTCGAGCAGTACTTC
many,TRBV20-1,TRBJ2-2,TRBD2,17,CSAEQGTSGGNTGELFF,TGCAGTGCTGAACAGGGGACTAGCGGGGGAAACACCGGGGAGCTGTTTTTT
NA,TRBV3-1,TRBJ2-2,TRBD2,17,CASSKDLAVLNTGEPFF,TGTGCCAGCAGCAAAGATCTAGCGGTTCTTAACACCGGGGAGCCGTTTTTT
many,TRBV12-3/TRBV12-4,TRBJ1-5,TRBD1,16,CASSLVAGGHNQPQHF,TGTGCCAGCAGTTTAGTGGCAGGGGGCCACAATCAGCCCCAGCATTTT
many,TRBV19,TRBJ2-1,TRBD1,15,CASSIGQGLNNEQFF,TGTGCCAGTAGTATAGGACAGGGCCTAAACAATGAGCAGTTCTTC
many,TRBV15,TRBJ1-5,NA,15,CATSVHQEGRQPQHF,TGTGCCACCAGCGTACACCAGGAGGGGCGTCAGCCCCAGCATTTT
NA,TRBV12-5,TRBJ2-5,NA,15,CASGPPGGSLETQYF,TGTGCTAGTGGCCCCCCCGGGGGCAGCCTAGAGACCCAGTACTTC
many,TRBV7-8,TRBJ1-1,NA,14,CASSLAGVRTEAFF,TGTGCCAGCAGCTTAGCAGGTGTCAGAACTGAAGCTTTCTTT
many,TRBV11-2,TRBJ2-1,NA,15,CASSWHEGINNEQFF,TGTGCCAGCAGCTGGCATGAGGGGATCAACAATGAGCAGTTCTTC
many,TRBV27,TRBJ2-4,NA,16,CASRTKDGLAKNIQYF,TGTGCCAGCAGGACGAAAGATGGCCTAGCCAAAAACATTCAGTACTTC
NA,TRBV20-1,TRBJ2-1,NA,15,CSTTDYDRVYNEQFF,TGCAGTACCACGGACTACGATAGGGTCTACAATGAGCAGTTCTTC
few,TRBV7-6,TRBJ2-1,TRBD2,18,CASSTKILAVIGENEQFF,TGTGCCAGCAGCACGAAAATACTAGCGGTCATTGGGGAGAATGAGCAGTTCTTC
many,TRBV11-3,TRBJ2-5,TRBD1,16,CASSSTGTGVSETQYF,TGTGCCAGCAGCTCTACCGGGACAGGGGTTTCAGAGACCCAGTACTTC
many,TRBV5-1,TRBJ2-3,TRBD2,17,CASSLEASGSFTDTQYF,TGCGCCAGCAGCTTGGAGGCTAGCGGAAGTTTCACAGATACGCAGTATTTT